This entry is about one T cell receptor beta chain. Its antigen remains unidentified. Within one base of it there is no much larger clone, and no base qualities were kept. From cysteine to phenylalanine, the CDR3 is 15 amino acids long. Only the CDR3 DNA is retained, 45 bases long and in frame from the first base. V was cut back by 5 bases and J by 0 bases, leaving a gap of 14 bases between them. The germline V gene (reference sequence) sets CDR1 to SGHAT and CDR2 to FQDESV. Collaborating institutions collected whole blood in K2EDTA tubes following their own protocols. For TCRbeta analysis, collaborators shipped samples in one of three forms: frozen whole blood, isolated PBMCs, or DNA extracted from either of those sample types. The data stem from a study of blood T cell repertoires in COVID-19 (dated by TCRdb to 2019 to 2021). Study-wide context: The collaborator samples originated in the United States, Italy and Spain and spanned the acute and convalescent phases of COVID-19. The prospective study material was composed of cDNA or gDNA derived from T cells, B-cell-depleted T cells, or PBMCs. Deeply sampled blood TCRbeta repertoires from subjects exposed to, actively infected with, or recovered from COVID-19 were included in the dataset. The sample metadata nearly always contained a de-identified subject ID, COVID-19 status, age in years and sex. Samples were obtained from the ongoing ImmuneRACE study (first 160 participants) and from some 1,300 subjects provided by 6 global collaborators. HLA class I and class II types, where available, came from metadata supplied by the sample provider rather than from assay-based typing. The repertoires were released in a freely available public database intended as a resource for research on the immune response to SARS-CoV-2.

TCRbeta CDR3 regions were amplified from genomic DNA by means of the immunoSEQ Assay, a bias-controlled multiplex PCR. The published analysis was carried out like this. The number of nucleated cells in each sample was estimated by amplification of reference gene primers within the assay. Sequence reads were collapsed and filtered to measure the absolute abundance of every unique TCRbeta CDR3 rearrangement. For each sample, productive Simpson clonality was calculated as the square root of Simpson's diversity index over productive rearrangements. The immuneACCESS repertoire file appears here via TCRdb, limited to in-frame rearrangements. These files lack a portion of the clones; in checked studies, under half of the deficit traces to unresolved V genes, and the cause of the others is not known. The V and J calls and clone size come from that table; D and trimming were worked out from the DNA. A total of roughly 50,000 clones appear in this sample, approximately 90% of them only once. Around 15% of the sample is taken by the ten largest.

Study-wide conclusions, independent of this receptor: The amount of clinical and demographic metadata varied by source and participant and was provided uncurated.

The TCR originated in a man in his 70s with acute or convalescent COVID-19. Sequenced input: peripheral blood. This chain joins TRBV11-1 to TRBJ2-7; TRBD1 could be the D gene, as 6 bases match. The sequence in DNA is TGTGCCAGCAGCCACCAAGGGACACTCTCCTACGAGCAGTACTTC. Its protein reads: CASSHQGTLSYEQYF.